The present T cell receptor (beta chain) was sequenced within a study of blood T cells in healthy people across ages. Germline V gene sequence: CDR1 MDHEN, CDR2 SYDVKM. The CDR3 spans 15 residues. V lost 4 bases to trimming and J lost 1 base, with 13 bases between them. Through a sample-barcoded 5' primer and a J-beta primer mix, a second PCR was run for roughly 7 to 11 cycles. TCRdb reprocessed the 5' RACE reads with MiXCR, giving one entry per CDR3 protein. The sample holds fewer than 750,000 distinct CDR3 sequences, around 50% seen once. The TCR originated in a man aged 80 or over in good health. The chain has TRBV28 and TRBJ1-1; D uncertain. Sequencing input: blood. In DNA form, the CDR3 reads TGTGCCAGCAGTTCCCCTAAGGCTCCGAACACTGAAGCTTTCTTT. Amino acid sequence: CASSSPKAPNTEAFF.